This note documents a single TCR beta chain sequence. Authors' data handling: Amplifying reference gene primers gave estimates of nucleated cell counts. Generated by immunoSEQ multiplex PCR, the TCRdb table keeps only in-frame clones and is missing some. V, J and clone size were drawn from that table, and D and trimming were deduced from the DNA. The table shows roughly 180,000 clones, with roughly 83% occurring only once. V lost 4 bases, J lost 5 bases, and 11 bases lay in between. This CDR3 region has 13 residues. Germline V gene lookup returns CDR1 LNHDA and CDR2 SQIVND (reference sequence). The data were obtained in a study of blood T cell repertoires in COVID-19. Study as a whole: The cDNA or gDNA used as material had been derived from T cells, B-cell-depleted T cells, or PBMCs.

The sequence was obtained from an older woman who had recovered from COVID-19. Sequenced sample: PBMCs or T cells enriched from blood (not recorded which). The chain employs TRBV19 and TRBJ2-5, with D maybe TRBD2 (5 bases). In DNA, the CDR3 is TGTGCCAGTAGTACTCTGAGGAGGGAGACCCAGTACTTC. Translated, it gives CASSTLRRETQYF.